This T cell receptor beta chain was recovered during a study of identical twins. Each CDR3 protein gets one entry after TCRdb re-called the 5' RACE reads with MiXCR. The table includes 1,800,000 or so distinct CDR3 sequences, roughly a third detected once. This receptor was taken from a newborn girl in good health. Input material: cord blood.

CDR3 sequence reads: CAIRSPLYEQYF. CDR3 coding DNA: TGTGCCATCAGGAGTCCCCTCTACGAGCAGTACTTC. The J gene is TRBJ2-7, the V gene TRBV10-3; no reliable D call. This CDR3 has 12 residues. The germline V gene encodes CDR1 ENHRY and CDR2 SYGVKD. V dropped 6 bases and J dropped 3 bases, with 9 bases sitting between them.